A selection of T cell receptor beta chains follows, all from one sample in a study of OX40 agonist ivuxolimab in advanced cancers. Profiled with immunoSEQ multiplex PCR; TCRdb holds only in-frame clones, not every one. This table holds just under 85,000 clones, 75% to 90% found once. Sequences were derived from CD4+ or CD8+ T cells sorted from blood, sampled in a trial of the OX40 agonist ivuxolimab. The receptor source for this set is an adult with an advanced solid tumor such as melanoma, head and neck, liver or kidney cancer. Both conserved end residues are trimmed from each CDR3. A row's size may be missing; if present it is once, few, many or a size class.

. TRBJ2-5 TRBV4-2 ASSQDGYQETQY
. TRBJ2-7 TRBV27 ASSFRQGEVEQY
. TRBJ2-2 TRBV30 AWIPTGLNTGELF
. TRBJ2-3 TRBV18 ASSPPGARTDTQY
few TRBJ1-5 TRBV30 AWSDPPGGNQPQH
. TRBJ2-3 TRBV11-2 ASSFPTGGSTDTQY
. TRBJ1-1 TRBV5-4 ASSLEGGGNTEAF
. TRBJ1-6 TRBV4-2 ASSQDKGALGNSPLH
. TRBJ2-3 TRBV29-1 SVQQLGFTSTDTQY
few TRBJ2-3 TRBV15 ATSVRLAGAGATQY
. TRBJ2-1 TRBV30 AWSGGDNEQF
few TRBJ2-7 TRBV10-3 AISESMIGTLSYEQY
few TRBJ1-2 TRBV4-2 ASSQDEFERGYT
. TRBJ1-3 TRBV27 ASSPTGRPGNTIY
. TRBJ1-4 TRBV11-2 ASSWTGGREKLF
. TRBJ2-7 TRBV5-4 ASSLAGGPYEQY
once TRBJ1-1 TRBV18 ASTEDPLPGTEAF
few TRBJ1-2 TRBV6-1 ASRPRQGDGYT
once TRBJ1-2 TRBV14 ASSQVGDRVNYGYT
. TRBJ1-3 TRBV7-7 ASSPSPGNTIY
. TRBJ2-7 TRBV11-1 ASSPRDAPYEQY
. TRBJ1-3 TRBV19 ASRLGTVGGNTIY
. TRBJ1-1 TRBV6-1 ASSPEAF
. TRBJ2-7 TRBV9 ASSPRTGAVYEQY
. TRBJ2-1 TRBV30 AWAEGGNPYNEQF
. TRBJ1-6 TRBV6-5 ASRPETNNSPLH
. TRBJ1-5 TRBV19 ASSFSSDADSNQPQH